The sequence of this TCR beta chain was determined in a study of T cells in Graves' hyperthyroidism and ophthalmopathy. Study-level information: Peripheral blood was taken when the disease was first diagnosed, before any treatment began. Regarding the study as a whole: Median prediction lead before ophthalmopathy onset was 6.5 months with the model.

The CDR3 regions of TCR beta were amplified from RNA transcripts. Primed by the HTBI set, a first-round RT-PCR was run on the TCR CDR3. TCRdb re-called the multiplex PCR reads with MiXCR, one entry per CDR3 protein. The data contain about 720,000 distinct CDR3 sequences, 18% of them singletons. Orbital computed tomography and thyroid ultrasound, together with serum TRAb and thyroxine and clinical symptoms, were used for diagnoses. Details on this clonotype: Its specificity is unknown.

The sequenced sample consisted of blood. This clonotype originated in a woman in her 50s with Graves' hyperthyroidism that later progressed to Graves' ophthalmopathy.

The CDR3 nucleotides are TGTGCCAGCAGTTACTACCTAGCGGACCTTAGCACAGATACGCAGTATTTT. Translation gives CASSYYLADLSTDTQYF. The chain links TRBV6-5 to TRBJ2-3; 7 nucleotides align to TRBD2. The trim removed 1 base at V and 0 bases at J, leaving 7 bases unmatched. The CDR3 sequence is 17 residues long. Germline V gene sequence: CDR1 MNHEY, CDR2 SVGAGI.